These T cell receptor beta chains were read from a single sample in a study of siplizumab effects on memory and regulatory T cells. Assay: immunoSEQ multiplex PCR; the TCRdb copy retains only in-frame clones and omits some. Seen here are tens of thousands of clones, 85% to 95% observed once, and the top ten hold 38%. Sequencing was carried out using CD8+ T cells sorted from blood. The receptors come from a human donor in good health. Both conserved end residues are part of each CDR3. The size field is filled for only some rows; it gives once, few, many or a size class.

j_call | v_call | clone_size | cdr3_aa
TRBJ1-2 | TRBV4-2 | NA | CASSQDPRDRSNYGYTF
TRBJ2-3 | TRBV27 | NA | CASSFQGGYSTDTQYF
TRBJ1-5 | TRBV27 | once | CASSLQGENQPQHF
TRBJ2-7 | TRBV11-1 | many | CASSLRREQYF
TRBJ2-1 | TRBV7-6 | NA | CASSLGTSGIREQFF
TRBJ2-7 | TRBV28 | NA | CASSLTDIHEQYF
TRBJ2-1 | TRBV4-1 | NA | CASSQERLAGFSEQFF
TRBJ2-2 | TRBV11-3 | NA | CASSRGDGELFF
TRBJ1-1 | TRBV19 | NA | CASSIAAGGLTEAFF
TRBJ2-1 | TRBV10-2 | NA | CASSEFGQGLNNEQFF
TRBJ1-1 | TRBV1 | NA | CTSSQESGAKNTEAFF
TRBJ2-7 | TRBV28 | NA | CASSPPIGYRSPYEQYF
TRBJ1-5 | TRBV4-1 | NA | CASSQEGGFQPQHF
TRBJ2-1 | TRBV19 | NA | CASRQTGTVSYNEQFF
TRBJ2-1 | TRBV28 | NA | CASSLEGVYNEQFF
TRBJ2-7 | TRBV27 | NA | CASSPGQGYEQYF
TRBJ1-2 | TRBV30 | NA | CAWNRPRATQANYGYTF
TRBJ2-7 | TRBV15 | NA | CATSVGQPSYEQYF
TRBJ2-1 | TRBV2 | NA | CASRNRDRAIDEQFF
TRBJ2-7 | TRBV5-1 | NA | CASSLEGTGYGYEQYF
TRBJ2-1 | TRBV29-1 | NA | CSVGLEVNEQFF
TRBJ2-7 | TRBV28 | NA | CASSPVGSLGEQYF
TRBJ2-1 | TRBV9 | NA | CASSGGLAGENEQFF
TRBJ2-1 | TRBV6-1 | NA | CASRAGGYNEQFF
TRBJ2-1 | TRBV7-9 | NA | CASSLYAGGPNEQFF
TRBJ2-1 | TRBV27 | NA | CASSQGTSGIYNEQFF
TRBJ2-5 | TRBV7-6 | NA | CASSLRGTGQTQYF
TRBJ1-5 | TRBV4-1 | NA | CASSAFMATGVVQPQHF
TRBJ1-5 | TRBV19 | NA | CASTPGSLNQPQHF
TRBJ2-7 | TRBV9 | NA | CASSPTKAGTSFTYEQYF
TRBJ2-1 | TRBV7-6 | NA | CASSFGNEQFF
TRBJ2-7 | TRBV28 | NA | CASSLGTYEQYF
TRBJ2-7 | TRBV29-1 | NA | CSTRSGESYEQYF
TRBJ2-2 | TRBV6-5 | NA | CASSLGSGELFF
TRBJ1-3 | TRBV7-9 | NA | CASSLPSGALSGNTIYF
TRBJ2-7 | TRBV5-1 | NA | CASSLTYRDFNSYEQYF
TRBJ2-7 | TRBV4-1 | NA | CASSPTLAGGLEQYF
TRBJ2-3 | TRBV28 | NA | CASSFGTGEGDTQYF
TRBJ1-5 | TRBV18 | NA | CASSLPGTSSNQPQHF
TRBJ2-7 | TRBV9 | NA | CASSGGQGINEQYF
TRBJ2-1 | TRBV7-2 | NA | CASSFGGEGTYNEQFF
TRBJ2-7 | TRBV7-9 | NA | CASDLVLGSGAHEQYF
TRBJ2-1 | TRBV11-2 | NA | CASSLSEQFF
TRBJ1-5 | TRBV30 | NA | CAWSPGQGSNQPQHF
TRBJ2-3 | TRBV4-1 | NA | CASSPSRSGMYTDTQYF
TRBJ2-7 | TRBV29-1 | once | CSGAGGCEQYF
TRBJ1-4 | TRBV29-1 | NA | CSVRDREGARLFF
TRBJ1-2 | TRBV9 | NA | CASSPAGQGILYGYTF
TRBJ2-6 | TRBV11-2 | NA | CASSLTTGAGANVLTF
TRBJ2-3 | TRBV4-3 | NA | CASSQDKAGGPADTQYF